A selection of T cell receptor beta chains follows, all from one sample in a study of beta chain features in type 1 diabetes. The repertoire was sequenced with immunoSEQ multiplex PCR; TCRdb's copy has only in-frame clones and lacks some. The repertoire consists of 250,000 to 300,000 clones, with about 7.8% occurring once and the leading ten covering over 0.8%. Sequencing was performed on central memory CD4+ T cells from blood. These receptors all stem from a woman aged 18-29 years in good health. CDR3s leave out the opening cysteine and the closing phenylalanine or tryptophan. Each record gives: J gene, V gene, CDR3 protein.

j_gene: TRBJ2-5
v_gene: TRBV18
CDR3aa: ASSPGNGRETQY

j_gene: TRBJ2-4
v_gene: TRBV6-6
CDR3aa: ASTDREENIQY

j_gene: TRBJ2-7
v_gene: TRBV6-6
CDR3aa: ASSGRADRGGAEQY

j_gene: TRBJ1-1
v_gene: TRBV4-2
CDR3aa: ASSQEYSPGGGF

j_gene: TRBJ2-1
v_gene: TRBV2
CDR3aa: ASSIYNEQF

j_gene: TRBJ1-5
v_gene: TRBV7-2
CDR3aa: ASSFQSSNQPQH

j_gene: TRBJ2-1
v_gene: TRBV29-1
CDR3aa: STPLRGSYNEQF

j_gene: TRBJ2-5
v_gene: TRBV4-2
CDR3aa: ASSHGALGETQY

j_gene: TRBJ2-1
v_gene: TRBV28
CDR3aa: ASSFWGLKGPNEQF

j_gene: TRBJ1-2
v_gene: TRBV7-8
CDR3aa: ASSLYPVEGNYGYT

j_gene: TRBJ2-1
v_gene: TRBV4-2
CDR3aa: ASSQSKEDEQF

j_gene: TRBJ1-2
v_gene: TRBV2
CDR3aa: ASSEADLEGPANYGYT

j_gene: TRBJ2-1
v_gene: TRBV4-2
CDR3aa: ASSQGEGVTGSDNEQF

j_gene: TRBJ2-2
v_gene: TRBV27
CDR3aa: ASKRPPIGGNVGELF

j_gene: TRBJ1-2
v_gene: TRBV9
CDR3aa: ASSHGYGYT

j_gene: TRBJ1-6
v_gene: TRBV15
CDR3aa: ATSRTGNSPLH

j_gene: TRBJ1-1
v_gene: TRBV29-1
CDR3aa: SVVLDGGSTEAF

j_gene: TRBJ2-5
v_gene: TRBV4-1
CDR3aa: ASSRTDQETQY

j_gene: TRBJ1-5
v_gene: TRBV2
CDR3aa: ASSEFGNSNQPQH

j_gene: TRBJ2-2
v_gene: TRBV4-3
CDR3aa: ASSQVAGSNTGELF

j_gene: TRBJ2-7
v_gene: TRBV29-1
CDR3aa: SVLPAGVTYEQY

j_gene: TRBJ1-6
v_gene: TRBV7-3
CDR3aa: ASSLQADASPLH

j_gene: TRBJ2-7
v_gene: TRBV12-5
CDR3aa: ASGDTTQRHSYEQY

j_gene: TRBJ1-3
v_gene: TRBV28
CDR3aa: ASSTSTGDTIY

j_gene: TRBJ1-4
v_gene: TRBV28
CDR3aa: ASSFDRVQEKLF

j_gene: TRBJ1-2
v_gene: TRBV7-2
CDR3aa: ASSPGRLYT

j_gene: TRBJ2-4
v_gene: TRBV4-3
CDR3aa: ASSQGARDIQY

j_gene: TRBJ1-4
v_gene: TRBV7-8
CDR3aa: ASSSKRSGEKLF

j_gene: TRBJ1-4
v_gene: TRBV19
CDR3aa: ASTLLDRAGEKLF

j_gene: TRBJ2-5
v_gene: TRBV11-2
CDR3aa: ASSFGTGRGETQY

j_gene: TRBJ1-1
v_gene: TRBV5-4
CDR3aa: ASSLIRDRNTEAF

j_gene: TRBJ2-3
v_gene: TRBV5-1
CDR3aa: ASSLGGNTDTQY

j_gene: TRBJ1-5
v_gene: TRBV5-1
CDR3aa: ASRESGNQPQH

j_gene: TRBJ1-6
v_gene: TRBV4-3
CDR3aa: ASSQEARAKALH

j_gene: TRBJ1-1
v_gene: TRBV28
CDR3aa: ASSLNRGRETF

j_gene: TRBJ2-3
v_gene: TRBV28
CDR3aa: ASSSRDRGPDTQY

j_gene: TRBJ2-1
v_gene: TRBV11-3
CDR3aa: ASSYRQGGGSNEQF

j_gene: TRBJ1-2
v_gene: TRBV16
CDR3aa: ASSQSLREREYGYT

j_gene: TRBJ1-2
v_gene: TRBV19
CDR3aa: ASSTGQGSSGYT

j_gene: TRBJ2-7
v_gene: TRBV7-9
CDR3aa: ASSKGDGSSYEQY

j_gene: TRBJ1-2
v_gene: TRBV6-1
CDR3aa: ASSDGRTNYGYT

j_gene: TRBJ2-6
v_gene: TRBV2
CDR3aa: ASSEGQLSGANVLT